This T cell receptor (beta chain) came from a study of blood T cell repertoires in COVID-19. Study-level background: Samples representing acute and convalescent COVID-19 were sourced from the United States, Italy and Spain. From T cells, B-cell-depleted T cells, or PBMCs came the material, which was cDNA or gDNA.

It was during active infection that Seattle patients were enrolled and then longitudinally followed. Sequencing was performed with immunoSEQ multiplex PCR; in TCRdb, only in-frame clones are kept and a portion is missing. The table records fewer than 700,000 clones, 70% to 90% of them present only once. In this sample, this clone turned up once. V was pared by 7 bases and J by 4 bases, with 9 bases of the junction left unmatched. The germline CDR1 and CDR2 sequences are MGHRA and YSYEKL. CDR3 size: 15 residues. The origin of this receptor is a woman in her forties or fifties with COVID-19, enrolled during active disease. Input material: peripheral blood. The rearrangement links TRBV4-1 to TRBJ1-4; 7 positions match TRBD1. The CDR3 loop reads CASTGAGTVNEKLFF. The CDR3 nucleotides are TGCGCCAGCACGGGGGCCGGGACAGTTAATGAAAAACTGTTTTTT.